These 23 T cell receptor beta chains were sequenced from one sample in a study of identical twins. TCRdb re-called the 5' RACE reads through MiXCR, storing one row per CDR3 protein. The sample has 1.5 million to 2 million distinct CDR3 sequences, under 35% seen once. The sample taken for sequencing was cord blood. Every receptor here comes from a newborn girl in good health.

This clonotype showed up just a few times. This chain joins TRBV7-2 and TRBJ1-6; a possible D gene is TRBD1 (5 bases). Trimming stripped 3 bases from V and 7 bases from J, with 10 bases between. The germline CDR1 and CDR2 sequences are SGHTA and FQGNSA. This CDR3 comprises 14 residues. The CDR3 protein is CASSFQTANSPLHF. DNA of the CDR3: TGTGCCAGCAGCTTTCAGACAGCAAATTCACCCCTCCACTTT.

This clonotype was counted only a few times. The V and J genes are TRBV10-3 and TRBJ2-3; a weak D match, TRBD1 (8 bases). CDR1 ENHRY and CDR2 SYGVKD come from the germline V gene. There are 14 residues in the CDR3. The V end was cut by 4 bases, the J end by 5 bases, with 13 bases between. The CDR3 protein is CAISGQGRGDTQYF. DNA of the CDR3: TGTGCCATCAGTGGACAGGGGAGGGGAGATACGCAGTATTTT.

The chain carries TRBV7-2 and TRBJ2-3; the match to TRBD1 covers 7 bases. The CDR3 loop spans 16 amino acids. Germline V CDR1 and CDR2: SGHTA, FQGNSA. With 6 bases clipped from V and 1 base from J, the junction kept 10 bases outside the gene matches. CDR3 nucleotide sequence: TGTGCCAGCAGTTTAACTACAGGGGTGGGCACAGATACGCAGTATTTT. Translating gives CASSLTTGVGTDTQYF.

This clonotype is a singleton in its sample. The J gene is TRBJ2-3, the V gene TRBV5-1; 8 positions agree with TRBD1. Unmatched junction bases numbered 15, after V lost 4 bases and J lost 11 bases. The germline gives CDR1 SGHRS, CDR2 YFSETQ. The CDR3 is 15 residues long. CDR3 protein: CASSHLDRVLARQYF. The CDR3 nucleotides are TGCGCCAGCAGCCACCTGGACAGGGTGCTAGCAAGGCAGTATTTT. The variable domain in full, with the rest retrieved from reference TRBV5-1 and TRBJ2-3, is KAGVTQTPRYLIKTRGQQVTLSCSPISGHRSVSWYQQTPGQGLQFLFEYFSETQRNKGNFPGRFSGRQFSNSRSEMNVSTLELGDSALYLCASSHLDRVLARQYFGPGTRLTVL.

V gene TRBV20-1 combines with J gene TRBJ2-3, with D possibly matching TRBD2 (6 bases). Germline CDR1 and CDR2: DFQATT and SNEGSKA (reference sequence). The CDR3 extends over 13 amino acids. The V end was cut by 6 bases, the J end by 6 bases, with 16 bases between. CDR3 sequence: CSASPGVQDTQYF. The DNA for the CDR3 is TGCAGTGCCAGCCCGGGGGTCCAGGATACGCAGTATTTT.

In its sample, this clonotype was seen once. The chain is built from TRBV20-1 and TRBJ2-1, with TRBD2 matching over 7 bases. With the DNA end fitting TRBJ2-7 better, the J assignment may be wrong. The CDR3 is 15 amino acids. Germline CDR1 is DFQATT and CDR2 is SNEGSKA (reference sequence). The CDR3 coding sequence is TGCAGTGCTGGTTCATTGCGGGGGATCCACAATGAGCAGTACTTC. Amino acids: CSAGSLRGIHNEQYF.

The V gene is TRBV15, the J gene TRBJ1-4; D is possibly TRBD1 (6 bases). CDR3 length: 15 residues. V lost 0 bases, J lost 6 bases, and 11 bases lay in between. The germline V gene encodes CDR1 LNHNV and CDR2 YYDKDF (reference sequence). CDR3 nucleotides: TGTGCCACCAGCAGAGATCAGGGGAGCGATGAAAAACTGTTTTTT. Its protein is CATSRDQGSDEKLFF.

This clonotype has just a few counts. The chain is built from TRBV15 and TRBJ2-4; tentative D call: TRBD1 (5 bases). Trimming left V 0 bases short and J 3 bases short, with 6 bases between. CDR1 and CDR2 (germline): LNHNV, YYDKDF (reference sequence). The CDR3 consists of 14 residues. Here the CDR3 reads CATSRDRGKNIQYF. CDR3 sequence (DNA): TGTGCCACCAGCAGAGATAGGGGCAAAAACATTCAGTACTTC.

This CDR3 reads CSATSGSPSSYNEQFF. DNA of the CDR3: TGCAGTGCTACTAGCGGGAGCCCTAGCTCCTACAATGAGCAGTTCTTC. The chain joins TRBV20-1 to TRBJ2-1, with TRBD2 identical over 10 bases. Trimming cost V 4 bases and J 0 bases; bases outside gene matches: 6. The CDR3 extends over 16 amino acids. The germline V gene encodes CDR1 DFQATT and CDR2 SNEGSKA (reference sequence).

The rearrangement links TRBV7-2 to TRBJ1-5, with 10 bases that match TRBD1. The CDR3 is 17 residues long. The germline gives CDR1 SGHTA, CDR2 FQGNSA. With V trimmed by 0 bases and J by 2 bases, 4 bases remained unmatched. The CDR3 reads CASSLASGTGGNQPQHF. In DNA form, the CDR3 reads TGTGCCAGCAGCTTAGCTTCCGGGACAGGGGGCAATCAGCCCCAGCATTTT.

This clonotype was found a few times. V and J are TRBV20-1 and TRBJ2-1, with 12 nucleotides matching TRBD2. V shed 2 bases, J shed 3 bases, and the junction held 14 bases outside the gene matches. CDR1 DFQATT and CDR2 SNEGSKA come from the germline V gene (reference sequence). The CDR3 is made up of 19 amino acids. The CDR3 nucleotides read TGCAGTGCTAGATCCGGGACGTTGGGGACTAGCGGGCACTACAATGAGCAGTTCTTC. Translation: CSARSGTLGTSGHYNEQFF.

V and J are TRBV28 and TRBJ1-1, with no clear D. Germline CDR1 reads MDHEN; CDR2 reads SYDVKM. Trimming shortened V by 2 bases and J by 4 bases, and 8 bases separated the two germline ends. The CDR3 covers 13 residues. DNA of the CDR3: TGTGCCAGCAGTTTAATTACAGCCACTGAAGCTTTCTTT. Protein sequence: CASSLITATEAFF. Looking up the rest from reference TRBV28 and TRBJ1-1 gives the full variable domain: DVKVTQSSRYLVKRTGEKVFLECVQDMDHENMFWYRQDPGLGLRLIYFSYDVKMKEKGDIPEGYSVSREKKERFSLILESASTNQTSMYLCASSLITATEAFFGQGTRLTVV.

This clonotype has ten or more counts. The chain combines TRBV4-2 with TRBJ1-6, with a tentative D call TRBD1 (5 bases). Trimming removed 0 bases from V and 7 bases from J, with 7 bases in between. The CDR3 is made up of 14 amino acids. The germline V gene has CDR1 LGHNA and CDR2 YNFKEQ. CDR3 sequence: CASSQDRVNSPLHF. The CDR3 DNA is TGTGCCAGCAGCCAAGACAGGGTAAATTCACCCCTCCACTTT.

The chain recombines TRBV18 with TRBJ2-7; TRBD1 matches 8 bases. After removal of 2 bases from V and 0 bases from J, the junction contained 6 bases not matched to a gene. This CDR3 contains 16 residues. Germline lookup yields CDR1 KGHSH and CDR2 LQKENI. CDR3 sequence reads: CASSPTRDRSSYEQYF. In DNA form, the CDR3 reads TGTGCCAGCTCACCAACGAGGGACAGGTCCTCCTACGAGCAGTACTTC.

The chain couples TRBV7-2 to TRBJ2-7, with 7 bases lining up with TRBD2. Germline V gene lookup returns CDR1 SGHTA and CDR2 FQGNSA. This CDR3 is built from 15 residues. Trimming removed 5 bases from V and 7 bases from J; junction bases left unmatched: 14. CDR3 region: CASSRRLADNNEQYF. The DNA of the CDR3 is TGTGCCAGCAGCAGACGACTAGCCGACAACAATGAGCAGTACTTC.

The V gene is TRBV21-1, the J gene TRBJ2-1. TRBV21-1 is labeled a pseudogene. This CDR3 is 17 amino acids long. The CDR3 region is CASSKVHETSSYNEQFF. For the CDR3, the DNA is TGTGCCAGCAGCAAAGTTCATGAGACTTCCTCCTACAATGAGCAGTTCTTC.

This clonotype has only a few counts. The chain carries TRBV20-1 and TRBJ1-2; the D gene is possibly TRBD1 (5 bases). V was shortened by 0 bases and J by 4 bases, with 12 bases between the two germline ends. CDR1 is DFQATT and CDR2 is SNEGSKA in the germline V gene (reference sequence). The CDR3 totals 14 residues. CDR3 sequence reads: CSARDGAEIYGYTF. The CDR3 coding sequence is TGCAGTGCTAGAGATGGGGCGGAGATCTATGGCTACACCTTC.

This clonotype was seen a single time. This could be a read error, since a much larger clone is one nucleotide away. V is TRBV5-1 and J is TRBJ2-7; D assignment may be TRBD1 or TRBD2 (5 bases each). The germline gives CDR1 SGHRS, CDR2 YFSETQ. This CDR3 comprises 14 residues. The CDR3 DNA reads TGCGCCAACAGCTTGGGGGTAGTCGGAGACGAGCAGTACTTC. Protein product: CANSLGVVGDEQYF.

This clonotype was seen only a few times. The J gene is TRBJ2-4, the V gene TRBV27; maybe TRBD1 (5 bases). TRBJ2-7 matches the DNA end more closely, so the J call is doubtful. This CDR3 is 13 amino acids long. Germline CDR1 and CDR2: MNHEY and SMNVEV (reference sequence). CDR3 amino acids: CASSFRQNYEQYF. CDR3 nucleotide sequence: TGTGCCAGCAGTTTTAGACAGAACTACGAGCAGTACTTC.

The chain recombines TRBV12-3 or TRBV12-4 with TRBJ2-3; 8 bases fit TRBD2. The CDR3 covers 15 residues. V lost 2 bases to trimming and J lost 4 bases; unmatched junction nucleotides: 5. The CDR3 here is CASSLTSGCADTQYF. The CDR3 bases are TGTGCCAGCAGTTTAACTAGCGGCTGTGCAGATACGCAGTATTTT.

The chain employs TRBV15 and TRBJ1-2, with D unresolved. The CDR3 consists of 15 residues. Between the trimmed V and J ends, which lost 1 base and 6 bases, there was a span of 15 bases. CDR1 LNHNV and CDR2 YYDKDF come from the germline V gene (reference sequence). In DNA, the CDR3 is TGTGCCACCAGCAGAGTTCGTGAGGGTTGGGATGGCTACACCTTC. Translation: CATSRVREGWDGYTF. Supplemented by reference TRBV15 and TRBJ1-2, the full variable domain reads DAMVIQNPRYQVTQFGKPVTLSCSQTLNHNVMYWYQQKSSQAPKLLFHYYDKDFNNEADTPDNFQSRRPNTSFCFLDIRSPGLGDTAMYLCATSRVREGWDGYTFGSGTRLTVV.

The sample holds a few counts of this clonotype. The J gene is TRBJ2-3, the V gene TRBV20-1; D gene unclear. Germline lookup yields CDR1 DFQATT and CDR2 SNEGSKA (reference sequence). This CDR3 comprises 13 residues. V gave up 2 bases and J gave up 6 bases, with 12 bases separating them. CDR3 loop: CSARFGALDTQYF. For the CDR3, the DNA is TGCAGTGCTAGATTCGGCGCACTCGATACGCAGTATTTT.

The chain is built from TRBV9 and TRBJ2-7, with 9 bases matching TRBD2. The V gene's germline CDR1 is SGDLS and CDR2 YYNGEE. The CDR3 sequence is 16 residues long. The V segment lost 4 bases and the J segment 5 bases; nucleotides outside the gene matches: 13. CDR3 nucleotides: TGTGCCAGCAGCACCAAAACGGGACTAGCTTTCCACGAGCAGTACTTC. The encoded protein is CASSTKTGLAFHEQYF.